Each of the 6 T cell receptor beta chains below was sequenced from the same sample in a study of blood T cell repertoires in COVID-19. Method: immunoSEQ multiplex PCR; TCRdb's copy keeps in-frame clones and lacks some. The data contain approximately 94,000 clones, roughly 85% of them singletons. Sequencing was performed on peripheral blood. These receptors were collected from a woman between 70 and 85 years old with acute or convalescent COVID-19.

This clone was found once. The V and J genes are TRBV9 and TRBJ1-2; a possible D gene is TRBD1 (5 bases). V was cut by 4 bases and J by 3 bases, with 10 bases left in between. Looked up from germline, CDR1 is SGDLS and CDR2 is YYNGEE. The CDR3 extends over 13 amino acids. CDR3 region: CASSLGTYYGYTF. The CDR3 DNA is TGTGCCAGCAGCTTAGGGACTTACTATGGCTACACCTTC.

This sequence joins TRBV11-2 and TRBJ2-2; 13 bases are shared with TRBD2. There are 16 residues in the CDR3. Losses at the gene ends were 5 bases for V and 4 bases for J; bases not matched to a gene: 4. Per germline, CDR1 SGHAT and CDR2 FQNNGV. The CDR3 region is CASSRLAGGGTGELFF. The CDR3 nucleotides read TGTGCCAGCAGCAGACTAGCGGGGGGCGGCACCGGGGAGCTGTTTTTT.

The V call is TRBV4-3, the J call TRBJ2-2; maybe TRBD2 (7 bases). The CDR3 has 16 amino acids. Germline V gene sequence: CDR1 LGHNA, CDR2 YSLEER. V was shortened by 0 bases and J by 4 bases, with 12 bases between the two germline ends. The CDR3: CASSQDRGGATGELFF. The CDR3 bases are TGCGCCAGCAGCCAAGATCGAGGGGGGGCCACCGGGGAGCTGTTTTTT.

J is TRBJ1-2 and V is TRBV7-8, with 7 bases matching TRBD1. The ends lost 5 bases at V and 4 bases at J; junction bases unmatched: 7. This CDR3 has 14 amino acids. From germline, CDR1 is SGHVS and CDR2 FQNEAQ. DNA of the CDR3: TGTGCCAGCAGCCCAAAGGGGGCTAGCTATGGCTACACCTTC. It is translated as CASSPKGASYGYTF.

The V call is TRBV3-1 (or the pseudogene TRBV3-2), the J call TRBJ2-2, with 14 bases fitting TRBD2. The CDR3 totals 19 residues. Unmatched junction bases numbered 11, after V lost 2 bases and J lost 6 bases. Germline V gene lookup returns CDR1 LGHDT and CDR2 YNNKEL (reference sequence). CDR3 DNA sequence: TGTGCCAGCAGCCAACGTTGGACTAGCGGGGGGTTAGCCGCCGGGGAGCTGTTTTTT. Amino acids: CASSQRWTSGGLAAGELFF.

As DNA, the CDR3 is TGTGCCAGCAGCTCCGGAGGGGCCACTAATGAAAAACTGTTTTTT. Its protein is CASSSGGATNEKLFF. The rearrangement links TRBV5-4 to TRBJ1-4; D perhaps matches TRBD1 (5 bases). The ends were cut back, 3 bases at V and 2 bases at J, with 11 bases in the middle. This CDR3 spans 15 amino acids. Germline V gene lookup returns CDR1 SGHNT and CDR2 YYREEE (reference sequence).